The subject of this entry is one T cell receptor beta chain. What it recognizes is unknown. The CDR3 totals 15 residues. V shed 0 bases, J shed 9 bases, and the junction held 6 bases outside the gene matches. Germline CDR1 MNHEY, CDR2 SVGAGI. The data are from a study of shared clonotypes between healthy human individuals. Study information: Used for every donor were three CD4 naive, three CD4 memory, two CD8 naive and one CD8 memory plate.

The table came from immunoSEQ multiplex PCR; TCRdb's copy has only in-frame clones and leaves some out. The sample has fewer than 3 million clones, roughly 92% seen once. Study results and limitations: Clonotypes not shared had lower generation probabilities than those common to all four donors. Naive CD4 clonotypes overlapped across a few donors at about 5.3%. Generally, estimated richness proved larger in naive subsets than it did in memory subsets.

Sequencing input: naive CD4+ T cells from PBMCs. Regarding subset: CD45RA+ positively selected. This chain links TRBV6-5 with TRBJ2-1, with 9 bases that match TRBD2. The TCR sequence derives from a man between 18 and 35 years old in good health. Some clones in this sample may be carry-over from other donors' samples. As DNA, the CDR3 is TGTGCCAGCAGTTACTCGGGCGGGAGGGGTTTTGAGCAGTTCTTC. This sequence encodes CASSYSGGRGFEQFF.